This TCR beta chain emerged from a study of blood T cell repertoires in COVID-19. Study-wide background: From T cells, B-cell-depleted T cells, or PBMCs came the material, which was cDNA or gDNA.

Repertoires were generated with immunoSEQ multiplex PCR, while TCRdb's copy carries only in-frame clones and drops some. This repertoire shows just over 250,000 clones, about 81% found once; its top ten account for about 4%. The CDR3 covers 15 residues. V lost 4 bases and J 7 bases, leaving 19 bases between the germline ends. CDR1 MNHEY and CDR2 SVGAGI come from the germline V gene. The receptor was isolated from a man aged 25-45 years with acute COVID-19. This chain links TRBV6-5 with TRBJ1-2, with no clear D. The material sequenced was PBMCs or T cells enriched from blood (not recorded which). The CDR3 nucleotides read TGTGCCAGCAGTTCCGTCGGGAGGGTCGCGTTTGGCTACACCTTC. It specifies CASSSVGRVAFGYTF.